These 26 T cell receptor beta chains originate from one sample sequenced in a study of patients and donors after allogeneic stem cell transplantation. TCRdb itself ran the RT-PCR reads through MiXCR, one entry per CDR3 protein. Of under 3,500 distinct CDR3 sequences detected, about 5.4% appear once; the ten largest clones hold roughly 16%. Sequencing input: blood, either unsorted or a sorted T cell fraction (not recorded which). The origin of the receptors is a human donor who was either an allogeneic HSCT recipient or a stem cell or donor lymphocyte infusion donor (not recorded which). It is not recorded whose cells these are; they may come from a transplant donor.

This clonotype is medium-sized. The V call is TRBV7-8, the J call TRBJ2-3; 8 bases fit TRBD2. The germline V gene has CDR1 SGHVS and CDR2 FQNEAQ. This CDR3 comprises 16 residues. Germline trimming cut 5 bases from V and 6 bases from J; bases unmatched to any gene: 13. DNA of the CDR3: TGTGCCAGCAGCCCCCCTCTGCGGGAGGCCCGGGATACGCAGTATTTT. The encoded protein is CASSPPLREARDTQYF.

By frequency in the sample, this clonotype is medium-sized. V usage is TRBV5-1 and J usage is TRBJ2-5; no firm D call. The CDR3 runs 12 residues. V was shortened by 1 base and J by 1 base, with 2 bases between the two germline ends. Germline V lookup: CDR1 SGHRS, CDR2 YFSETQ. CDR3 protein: CASSLSQETQYF. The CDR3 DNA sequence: TGCGCCAGCAGCTTGAGCCAAGAGACCCAGTACTTC.

In nucleotides, the CDR3 is TGTGCCAGCAGCGGACCGGACGGATACGAGCAGTACTTC. It encodes CASSGPDGYEQYF. The genes are TRBV9 and TRBJ2-7; no clear D. V was shortened by 3 bases and J by 4 bases, with 11 bases between the two germline ends. The germline gives CDR1 SGDLS, CDR2 YYNGEE. The length of the CDR3 is 13 residues.

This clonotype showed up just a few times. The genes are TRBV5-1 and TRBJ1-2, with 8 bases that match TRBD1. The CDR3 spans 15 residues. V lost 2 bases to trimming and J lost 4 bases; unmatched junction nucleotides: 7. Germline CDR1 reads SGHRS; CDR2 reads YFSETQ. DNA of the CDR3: TGCGCCAGCAGCTTCGGACAGGGAAGAGGCTATGGCTACACCTTC. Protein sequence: CASSFGQGRGYGYTF.

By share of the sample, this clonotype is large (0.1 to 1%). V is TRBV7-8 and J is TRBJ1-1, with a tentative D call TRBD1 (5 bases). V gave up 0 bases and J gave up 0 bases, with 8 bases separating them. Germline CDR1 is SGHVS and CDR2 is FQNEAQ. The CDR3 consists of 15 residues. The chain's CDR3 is CASSLAQGLNTEAFF. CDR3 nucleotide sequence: TGTGCCAGCAGCTTAGCGCAGGGTCTGAACACTGAAGCTTTCTTT.

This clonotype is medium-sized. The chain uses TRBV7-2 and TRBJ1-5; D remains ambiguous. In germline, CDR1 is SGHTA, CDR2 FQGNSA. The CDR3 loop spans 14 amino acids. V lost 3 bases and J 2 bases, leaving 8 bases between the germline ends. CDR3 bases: TGTGCCAGCAGCTTCAAGGGAGGCAATCAGCCCCAGCATTTT. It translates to CASSFKGGNQPQHF.

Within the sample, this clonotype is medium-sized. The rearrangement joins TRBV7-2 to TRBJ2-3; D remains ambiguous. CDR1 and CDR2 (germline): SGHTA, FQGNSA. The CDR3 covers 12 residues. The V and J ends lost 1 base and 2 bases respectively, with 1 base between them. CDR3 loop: CASSLDTDTQYF. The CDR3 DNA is TGTGCCAGCAGCTTAGACACAGATACGCAGTATTTT. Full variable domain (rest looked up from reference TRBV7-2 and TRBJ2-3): GAGVSQSPSNKVTEKGKDVELRCDPISGHTALYWYRQSLGQGLEFLIYFQGNSAPDKSGLPSDRFSAERTGGSVSTLTIQRTQQEDSAVYLCASSLDTDTQYFGPGTRLTVL.

CDR3 sequence (DNA): TGTGCCAGCAGTTCCCGGACTAGCACCGAGCAGTACTTC. Amino acid sequence: CASSSRTSTEQYF. V gene TRBV27 combines with J gene TRBJ2-7, with TRBD2 matching 8 bases. The CDR3 consists of 13 residues. The germline gives CDR1 MNHEY, CDR2 SMNVEV (reference sequence). Trimming took 4 bases from V and 6 from J; bases not matched to a gene: 5.

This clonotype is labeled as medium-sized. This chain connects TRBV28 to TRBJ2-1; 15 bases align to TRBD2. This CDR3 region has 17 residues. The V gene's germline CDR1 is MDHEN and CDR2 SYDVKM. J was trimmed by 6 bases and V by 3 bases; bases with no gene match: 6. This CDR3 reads CASSFKGGLAGGNEQFF. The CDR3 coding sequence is TGTGCCAGCAGTTTTAAGGGGGGACTAGCGGGAGGCAATGAGCAGTTCTTC.

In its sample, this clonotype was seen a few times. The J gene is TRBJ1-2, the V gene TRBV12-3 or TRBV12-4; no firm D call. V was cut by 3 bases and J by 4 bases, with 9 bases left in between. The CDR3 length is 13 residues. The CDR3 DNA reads TGTGCCAGCAGTTTGCGGACTTCCTATGGCTACACCTTC. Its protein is CASSLRTSYGYTF.

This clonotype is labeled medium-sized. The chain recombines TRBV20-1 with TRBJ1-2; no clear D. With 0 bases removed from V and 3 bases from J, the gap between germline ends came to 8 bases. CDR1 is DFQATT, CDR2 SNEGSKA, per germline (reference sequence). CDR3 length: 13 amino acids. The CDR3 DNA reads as TGCAGTGCTAGAGACGGGGTTGACTATGGCTACACCTTC. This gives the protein CSARDGVDYGYTF.

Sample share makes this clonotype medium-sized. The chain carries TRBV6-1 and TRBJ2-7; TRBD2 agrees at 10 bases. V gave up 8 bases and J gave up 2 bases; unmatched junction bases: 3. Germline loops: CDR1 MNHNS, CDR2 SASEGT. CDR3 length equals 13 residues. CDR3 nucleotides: TGTGCCAGCCGCCTAGCGGGAGCCTACGAGCAGTACTTC. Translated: CASRLAGAYEQYF.

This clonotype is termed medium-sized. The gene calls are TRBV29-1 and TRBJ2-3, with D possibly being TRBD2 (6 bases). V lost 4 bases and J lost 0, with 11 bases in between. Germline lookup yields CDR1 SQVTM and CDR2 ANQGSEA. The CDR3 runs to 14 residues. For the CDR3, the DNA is TGCAGCGTTGGGAGGGGCGAGAGCACAGATACGCAGTATTTT. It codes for CSVGRGESTDTQYF.

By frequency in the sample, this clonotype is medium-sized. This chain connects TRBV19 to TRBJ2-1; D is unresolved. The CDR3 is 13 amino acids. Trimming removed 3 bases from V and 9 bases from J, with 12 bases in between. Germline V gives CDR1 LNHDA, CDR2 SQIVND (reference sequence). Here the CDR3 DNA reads TGTGCCAGTAGTATGGCGATAGTCCGTGAGCAGTTCTTC. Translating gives CASSMAIVREQFF.

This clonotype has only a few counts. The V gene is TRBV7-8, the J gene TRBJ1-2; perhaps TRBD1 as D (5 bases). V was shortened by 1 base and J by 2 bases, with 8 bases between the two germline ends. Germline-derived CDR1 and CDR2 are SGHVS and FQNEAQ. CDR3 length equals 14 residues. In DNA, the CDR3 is TGTGCCAGCAGCTTAGGGACACTAAACTATGGCTACACCTTC. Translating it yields CASSLGTLNYGYTF.

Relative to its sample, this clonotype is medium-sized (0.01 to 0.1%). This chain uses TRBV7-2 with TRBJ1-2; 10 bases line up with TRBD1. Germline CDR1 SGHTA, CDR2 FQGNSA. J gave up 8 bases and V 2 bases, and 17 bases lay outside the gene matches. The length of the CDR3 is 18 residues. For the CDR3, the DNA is TGTGCCAGCAGCTTAAGTCACCCCCGGACAGGGGGTACTCGCGGCTACACCTTC. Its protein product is CASSLSHPRTGGTRGYTF.

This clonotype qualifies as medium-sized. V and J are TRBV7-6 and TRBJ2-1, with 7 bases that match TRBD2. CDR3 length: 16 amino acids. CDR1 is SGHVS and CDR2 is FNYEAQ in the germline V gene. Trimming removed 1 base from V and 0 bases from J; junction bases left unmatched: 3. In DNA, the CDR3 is TGTGCCAGCAGCTTAGAGGGGAGGGCCTCCTACAATGAGCAGTTCTTC. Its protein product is CASSLEGRASYNEQFF.

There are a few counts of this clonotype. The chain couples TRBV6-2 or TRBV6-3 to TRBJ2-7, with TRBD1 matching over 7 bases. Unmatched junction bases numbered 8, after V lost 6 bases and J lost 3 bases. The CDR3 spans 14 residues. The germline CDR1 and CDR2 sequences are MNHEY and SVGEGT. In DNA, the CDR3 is TGTGCCAGCAGGACCGACAGGGCCCTCTACGAGCAGTACTTC. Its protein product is CASRTDRALYEQYF.

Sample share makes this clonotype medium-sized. CDR3: CASSLTRGADTQYF. The CDR3, as DNA: TGTGCCAGCAGCTTGACACGAGGCGCAGATACGCAGTATTTT. The J gene is TRBJ2-3, the V gene TRBV7-2; D uncertain. This CDR3 region has 14 residues. Germline V gives CDR1 SGHTA, CDR2 FQGNSA. V was shortened by 3 bases and J by 4 bases, with 11 bases between the two germline ends.

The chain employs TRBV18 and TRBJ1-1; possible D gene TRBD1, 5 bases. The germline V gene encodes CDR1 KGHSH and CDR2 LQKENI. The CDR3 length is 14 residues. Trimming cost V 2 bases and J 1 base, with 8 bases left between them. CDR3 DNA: TGTGCCAGCTCACCAGCCGGGGGGAACACTGAAGCTTTCTTT. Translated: CASSPAGGNTEAFF.

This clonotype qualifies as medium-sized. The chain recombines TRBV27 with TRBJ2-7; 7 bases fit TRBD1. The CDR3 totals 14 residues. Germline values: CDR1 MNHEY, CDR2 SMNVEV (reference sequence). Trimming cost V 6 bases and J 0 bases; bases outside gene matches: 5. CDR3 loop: CASSGQASSYEQYF. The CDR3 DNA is TGTGCCAGCAGCGGACAGGCCAGCTCCTACGAGCAGTACTTC.

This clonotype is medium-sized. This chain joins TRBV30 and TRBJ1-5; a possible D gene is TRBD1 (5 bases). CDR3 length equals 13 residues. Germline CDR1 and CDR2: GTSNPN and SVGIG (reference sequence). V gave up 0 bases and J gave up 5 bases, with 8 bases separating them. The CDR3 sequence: CAWSVGGDQPQHF. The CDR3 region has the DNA TGTGCCTGGAGTGTCGGGGGGGATCAGCCCCAGCATTTT.

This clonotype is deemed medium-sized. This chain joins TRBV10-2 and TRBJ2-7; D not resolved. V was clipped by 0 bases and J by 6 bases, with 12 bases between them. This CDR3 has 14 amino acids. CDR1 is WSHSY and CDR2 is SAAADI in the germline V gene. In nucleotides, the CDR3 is TGCGCCAGCAGTGAGTCTCAGGCGGTGCTCGAGCAGTACTTC. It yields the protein CASSESQAVLEQYF.

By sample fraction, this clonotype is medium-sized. The CDR3 DNA sequence: TGTGCCAGCACCGAACGGCTAGCGGGTAATGAGCAGTTCTTC. It is translated as CASTERLAGNEQFF. The rearrangement links TRBV6-6 to TRBJ2-1; 8 bases align to TRBD2. Germline V gene data show CDR1 as MNHNY and CDR2 as SVGAGI (reference sequence). The CDR3 covers 14 residues. V trimming: 7 bases; J trimming: 7 bases; junction bases outside the gene matches: 9.

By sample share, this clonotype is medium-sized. The CDR3 bases are TGTGCCAGCAGTTCCCCAACCGGGAGGTCCGGCAATGAGCAGTTCTTC. Translation gives CASSSPTGRSGNEQFF. The chain has TRBV28 and TRBJ2-1; 7 bases map to TRBD2. Germline lookup yields CDR1 MDHEN and CDR2 SYDVKM. The CDR3 length is 16 residues. V gave up 4 bases and J gave up 6 bases; unmatched junction bases: 12.

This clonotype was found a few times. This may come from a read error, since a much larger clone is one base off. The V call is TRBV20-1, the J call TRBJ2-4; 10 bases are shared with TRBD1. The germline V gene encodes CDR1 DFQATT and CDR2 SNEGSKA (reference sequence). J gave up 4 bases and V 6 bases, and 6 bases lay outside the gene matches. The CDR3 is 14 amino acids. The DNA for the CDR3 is TGCAGTGCAACTGACAGGGGGCTAAAAAACATTCAGTACTTC. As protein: CSATDRGLKNIQYF.